This T cell receptor (beta chain) was identified during a study of T cells after yellow fever vaccination. For TCR, cDNA came from 5'RACE template switching, which added a universal primer site and UMIs. TCRdb processed the 5' RACE reads anew with MiXCR; each CDR3 protein has one entry. The sample contains some 70,000 distinct CDR3 sequences, approximately 7% of which appear only once. Germline lookup yields CDR1 LGHNT and CDR2 FRNRAP. V was shortened by 2 bases and J by 0 bases, with 7 bases between the two germline ends. This CDR3 contains 14 residues. This clonotype appeared many times. The rearrangement uses TRBV12-5 and TRBJ1-1; no reliable D call. The receptor was derived from a man between 18 and 35 years old who received the YFV17D yellow fever vaccine. The sample in question was CD8+ T cells sorted from PBMCs, obtained around 45 days after the first yellow fever vaccination. CDR3 coding DNA: TGTGCTAGTGGTTTGACGGGTTTGAACACTGAAGCTTTCTTT. Encoded protein: CASGLTGLNTEAFF. The entire variable domain, with the rest obtained from reference TRBV12-5 and TRBJ1-1, is as follows: DARVTQTPRHKVTEMGQEVTMRCQPILGHNTVFWYRQTMMQGLELLAYFRNRAPLDDSGMPKDRFSAEMPDATLATLKIQPSEPRDSAVYFCASGLTGLNTEAFFGQGTRLTVV.